This T cell receptor beta chain was found in a study of TIL therapy for anti-PD-1-resistant metastatic lung cancer. Time point defined: pre-treatment sample, taken before nivolumab and TIL therapy. The tumor samples were excised metastases, mostly pleural nodules or supraclavicular lymph nodes. Enrollment ran from late 2017 to early 2020. This was the immunoSEQ v3 assay. This table comes from immunoSEQ multiplex PCR, and its TCRdb copy is limited to in-frame clones, with some not included. The sample carries about 50,000 clones, less than 75% recorded once. The TCR comes from a person aged 25 to 80 with non-small cell lung cancer. The input for sequencing was tumor tissue, taken at baseline.

The CDR3 DNA follows: TGTGCCTGTCACAGGGGGGAGACTGAAGCTTTCTTT. Its translation: CACHRGETEAFF. The V gene is TRBV30, the J gene TRBJ1-1, with 8 positions matching TRBD1. V lost 6 bases to trimming and J lost 5 bases; unmatched junction nucleotides: 5. Germline V gene sequence: CDR1 GTSNPN, CDR2 SVGIG (reference sequence). The CDR3 consists of 12 residues.